This T cell receptor beta chain was sequenced for a study of cytomegalovirus exposure and HLA in healthy donors. Study information: The approximately 670 first-cohort repertoires and the 130 or so validation repertoires shared the same platform, a later analysis reported. Study outcomes and limitations: It was approximately 160 TCR beta chains that were listed as cytomegalovirus-associated.

Using immunoSEQ multiplex PCR, the repertoire was profiled, and TCRdb retains in-frame clones only, with some absent. Of approximately 97,000 clones listed, 80% to 95% are singletons. A remark on this clone: Its antigen is currently unknown.

V shed 6 bases, J shed 8 bases, and the junction held 10 bases outside the gene matches. This CDR3 comprises 15 residues. The germline V gene encodes CDR1 MNHEY and CDR2 SMNVEV (reference sequence). The validation cohort, a group of 120 subjects, included the donors and was separate from the roughly 670-subject first cohort. The receptor comes from a woman in her thirties in good health and CMV-seropositive. The chain combines TRBV27 with TRBJ1-4; 9 positions match TRBD1. The sequencing input was PBMCs. DNA of the CDR3: TGTGCCAGCAGGGAGCTCGGGACAGGGCTGGAAAAACTGTTTTTT. It codes for CASRELGTGLEKLFF. Looking up the rest from reference TRBV27 and TRBJ1-4 gives the full variable domain: EAQVTQNPRYLITVTGKKLTVTCSQNMNHEYMSWYRQDPGLGLRQIYYSMNVEVTDKGDVPEGYKVSRKEKRNFPLILESPSPNQTSLYFCASRELGTGLEKLFFGSGTQLSVL.